The clone carrying this T cell receptor (beta chain) has at least ten counts. Losses at the gene ends were 3 bases for V and 2 bases for J; bases not matched to a gene: 5. In germline, CDR1 is DFQATT, CDR2 SNEGSKA (reference sequence). The CDR3 contains 14 residues. One entry per CDR3 protein, called by TCRdb with MiXCR from the RT-PCR reads. The table shows more than 550,000 distinct CDR3 sequences, with approximately 15% occurring only once. The receptor's source is a female donor in good health, serving as a healthy control. V is TRBV20-1 and J is TRBJ2-3; TRBD1 matches 7 bases. The sample was memory CD4+ T cells from blood. The CDR3 coding sequence is TGCAGTGCTAGGGGACAGCGGAACACAGATACGCAGTATTTT. It yields the protein CSARGQRNTDTQYF.